This TCR beta chain stems from a study of metastatic and nonmetastatic thyroid tumors. CDR3 length equals 16 residues. J was trimmed by 0 bases and V by 7 bases; bases with no gene match: 9. Germline CDR1 SGHRS, CDR2 YFSETQ. As originally analysed: Built for papillary thyroid cancer, a distant-metastasis classifier drew on CDR3 differences across clinicopathological groups. TCRdb reanalyzed the PCR reads with MiXCR. These V and J calls originate from TCRdb's pipeline instead of the authors' own analysis. The table has some 38,000 clones, approximately 13% seen once; the top ten hold 9.5%. This clone has ten or more counts. As yet, its antigen is unknown. General study findings and limits: As reported, TCR beta diversity in blood and tumor was significantly higher in malignant thyroid tumors than in benign nodules.

No treatment had been given to any patient before thyroid surgery. The sequenced sample was blood. This sequence originates from a female donor with papillary thyroid cancer or a benign thyroid nodule (not recorded which). Some clones in this sample may be carry-over from other donors' samples. This chain links TRBV5-1 with TRBJ2-3, with 9 nucleotides matching TRBD2. For the CDR3, the DNA is TGCGCCAGCTCCACCGGGACTAGCAGTAGCACAGATACGCAGTATTTT. Translation gives CASSTGTSSSTDTQYF.